A selection of T cell receptor beta chains follows, all from one sample in a study of tumor and adjacent non-tumor tissue in lung cancer. TCRdb recomputed calls from the multiplex PCR reads with MiXCR, one row per CDR3 protein. The data contain approximately 65,000 distinct CDR3 sequences, roughly three fifths of them seen just once; the ten biggest clones take up 20% to 25%. Sequenced: lung tumor tissue. These receptors were collected from a man aged 50 or older with non-small cell lung cancer. The CDR3 runs from the conserved cysteine through the conserved F or W. A D gene is named only where the DNA matches it firmly. Size is stated for part of the rows, as once, few or many counts, or as a class when the clone is expanded.

TRBJ2-4 | TRBV20-1 | - | - | CSARVGVGDFQYF | TGCAGTGCTAGGGTAGGCGTCGGGGACTTTCAGTACTTC
TRBJ2-5 | TRBV5-1 | - | - | CASSWGPGGETQYF | TGCGCCAGCAGTTGGGGGCCCGGCGGTGAGACCCAGTACTTC
TRBJ1-5 | TRBV19 | few | - | CASSIWGQNSNQPQHF | TGTGCCAGTAGTATATGGGGGCAGAATAGCAATCAGCCCCAGCATTTT
TRBJ2-1 | TRBV11-1 | - | TRBD2 | CASSVKREAGVQSF | TGTGCTAGCAGCGTAAAGCGGGAGGCGGGGGTGCAATCCTTC
TRBJ2-7 | TRBV5-1 | - | TRBD2 | CASSSAGTSGLYEQYF | TGCGCCAGCAGCTCGGCCGGGACTAGCGGCCTCTACGAGCAGTACTTC
TRBJ2-1 | TRBV19 | - | - | CASSVRVTYNEQFF | TGTGCCAGTTCCGTAAGGGTGACCTACAATGAGCAGTTCTTC
TRBJ2-1 | TRBV10-1 | - | TRBD2 | CASSELRASGSTYNEHFF | TGCGCCAGCAGTGAGTTGCGGGCTAGCGGGAGCACGTACAATGAGCATTTCTTC
TRBJ1-4 | TRBV29-1 | many | TRBD1 | CSAMTGYNEKLFF | TGCAGCGCAATGACAGGGTATAATGAAAAACTGTTTTTT
TRBJ2-1 | TRBV11-2 | - | TRBD2 | CASSSGLAGAYNEQFF | TGTGCCAGCAGCTCGGGACTAGCGGGAGCCTACAATGAGCAGTTCTTC
TRBJ1-2 | TRBV20-1 | - | - | CSARVEGGYGCTF | TGCAGTGCTAGAGTAGAGGGGGGCTATGGCTGCACCTTC
TRBJ1-5 | TRBV6-1 | - | - | CANSEDWAGNNQPLHF | TGTGCCAACAGTGAAGACTGGGCAGGCAACAATCAGCCTCTGCATTTT
TRBJ1-4 | TRBV7-9 | - | - | CASSLVVDSLATNEKLFF | TGTGCCAGCAGCTTAGTGGTTGACAGCCTTGCAACTAATGAAAAACTGTTTTTT
TRBJ2-7 | TRBV4-2 | - | - | CTSSQDVAYEQYF | TGTACTAGCAGCCAAGATGTAGCCTACGAACAGTACTTC
TRBJ2-2 | TRBV5-6 | once | - | CASSMGRPGELFF | TGTGCCAGCAGCATGGGTCGCCCCGGGGAGCTGTTTTTT
TRBJ1-2 | TRBV6-1 | - | - | CASSGSGTTFNYGCTF | -
TRBJ2-5 | TRBV6-6 | - | TRBD2 | CTSSWDYQEAQYF | TGTACCAGCAGTTGGGACTATCAAGAGGCCCAGTACTTC
TRBJ2-3 | TRBV10-3 | - | TRBD2 | CAINRTSGGADMQYF | TGTGCCATCAATAGGACTAGCGGGGGTGCAGATATGCAGTATTTT
TRBJ1-5 | TRBV5-1 | once | - | CASSSTPADYQPQHF | TGCGCCAGCAGCTCGACTCCGGCAGATTATCAGCCCCAGCATTTT
TRBJ2-7 | TRBV4-1 | - | TRBD1 | CASIRDYRDRDPYEQYF | TGCGCCAGCATTCGGGACTACCGGGACAGGGATCCCTACGAGCAGTACTTC
TRBJ1-5 | TRBV10-3 | many | TRBD1 | CAISNRGDQPQHF | TGTGCCATCAGCAACAGGGGGGATCAGCCCCAGCATTTT
TRBJ1-1 | TRBV28 | - | - | CASRRSGYTEASF | TGTGCCAGCAGACGATCAGGGTATACTGAAGCTTCCTTT
TRBJ1-2 | TRBV6-5 | few | - | CASSPPFTGRDGYTF | TGTGCCAGCAGCCCCCCTTTTACAGGGCGAGATGGCTACACCTTC
TRBJ2-5 | TRBV11-2 | - | TRBD2 | CANSQGLETQETQYF | TGTGCCAACAGCCAAGGACTAGAGACACAAGAGACACAGTACTTC
TRBJ2-1 | TRBV5-1 | few | - | CASSLESGPYNEQFF | TGCGCCAGCAGCTTGGAGTCTGGACCCTACAATGAGCAGTTCTTC
TRBJ1-4 | TRBV10-3 | many | TRBD1 | CAISDATGAQNEKLFF | TGTGCCATCAGCGACGCAACAGGGGCCCAAAATGAAAAACTGTTTTTT
TRBJ2-7 | TRBV28 | - | TRBD2 | CASSPWTSGFSSYAQYF | TGTGCCAGCAGTCCCTGGACTAGCGGGTTCAGCTCCTATGCGCAGTACTTC
TRBJ2-2 | TRBV5-1 | - | - | CASSLWDGDTEELFF | TGCGCCAGCAGCTTGTGGGACGGGGATACCGAGGAGCTGTTTTTT
TRBJ1-5 | TRBV4-2 | - | TRBD1 | CTRSRNHRDSNQPQHF | TGTACCAGGAGCCGCAACCACCGGGACAGTAATCAGCCCCAGCATTTT
TRBJ2-3 | TRBV11-3 | - | TRBD2 | CANSPGTSGFAYTQYF | TGTGCCAACAGCCCAGGGACTAGCGGCTTTGCATATACGCAGTATTTT
TRBJ2-1 | TRBV7-8 | many | TRBD1 | CASSLRTPGQGYNEQFF | TGTGCCAGCAGTTTACGCACCCCGGGACAGGGGTACAATGAGCAGTTCTTC
TRBJ2-1 | TRBV24-1 | - | TRBD2 | CATSLSSGTNEQFF | TGTGCCACCAGCTTATCTAGCGGGACCAATGAGCAGTTCTTC
TRBJ2-2 | TRBV4-2 | many | - | CASSPGVLNTGELFF | TGTGCCAGCAGCCCCGGGGTTCTTAACACCGGGGAGCTGTTTTTT
TRBJ2-7 | TRBV5-1 | - | - | CASSRFGWQYEQYF | TGCGCCAGCAGCCGTTTCGGGTGGCAATACGAGCAGTACTTC
TRBJ2-7 | TRBV11-2 | - | - | CARSLVGTGIERYF | -
TRBJ2-5 | TRBV7-9 | few | - | CASSLGTEETQYF | TGTGCCAGCAGCTTAGGCACTGAAGAGACCCAGTACTTC
TRBJ2-5 | TRBV20-1 | few | TRBD2 | CSVTSGQETQYF | TGCAGTGTCACTAGCGGGCAAGAGACCCAGTACTTC